This T cell receptor (beta chain) was identified in a study of radiotherapy plus CTLA-4 blockade in lung cancer. Study-level information: Around 18% of enrolled patients responded objectively, and approximately 34% had disease control.

The table came from immunoSEQ multiplex PCR; TCRdb's copy has only in-frame clones and leaves some out. The table has tens of thousands of clones, around four fifths seen once. Study results and caveats: Best predicting response, reportedly, were early blood T cell clone dynamics, with interferon-beta. TCR clones from tumors expanded in blood after radiotherapy plus ipilimumab.

This CDR3 is 16 amino acids long. Trimming took 3 bases from V and 4 from J; bases not matched to a gene: 9. Germline CDR1 and CDR2: GTSNPN and SVGIG (reference sequence). Focal radiation with ipilimumab CTLA-4 blockade was given to patients with chemo-refractory metastatic non-small-cell lung cancer. Regarding this clone: The antigen is not known.

J is TRBJ1-4 and V is TRBV30, with 9 bases identical to TRBD1. The TCR comes from a human donor with non-small cell lung cancer whose response to radiotherapy plus ipilimumab could not be evaluated. Sequenced here: peripheral blood, sampled from a patient treated with radiotherapy plus ipilimumab. The CDR3 is CAWSPGQGGFNEKLFF. CDR3 bases: TGTGCCTGGAGCCCGGGACAGGGAGGTTTTAATGAAAAACTGTTTTTT.